This T cell receptor beta chain was sequenced for a study of blood T cell repertoires in COVID-19. Study at large: Samples of COVID-19 (acute and convalescent) were obtained from the United States, Italy and Spain. PBMCs, B-cell-depleted T cells, or T cells were the source of the cDNA or gDNA that made up the material.

The protocol was immunoSEQ multiplex PCR, while the TCRdb copy is restricted to in-frame clones and leaves out a portion. The repertoire includes about 200,000 clones, 75% to 90% of them detected once, and more than 5.5% sits in the top ten. The CDR3 loop spans 16 amino acids. The V segment lost 5 bases and the J segment 1 base; nucleotides outside the gene matches: 9. In germline, CDR1 is SGHNT, CDR2 YYREEE (reference sequence). The source of this sequence is a man aged 55-75 years who had recovered from COVID-19. Specimen: peripheral blood. V and J are TRBV5-4 and TRBJ1-1, with TRBD1 identical over 9 bases. The CDR3 coding sequence is TGTGCCAGCAGTCTTACAGGGGGCGCGGGGAACACTGAAGCTTTCTTT. Residues: CASSLTGGAGNTEAFF. The variable domain in full, with the rest retrieved from reference TRBV5-4 and TRBJ1-1, is ETGVTQSPTHLIKTRGQQVTLRCSSQSGHNTVSWYQQALGQGPQFIFQYYREEENGRGNFPPRFSGLQFPNYSSELNVNALELDDSALYLCASSLTGGAGNTEAFFGQGTRLTVV.